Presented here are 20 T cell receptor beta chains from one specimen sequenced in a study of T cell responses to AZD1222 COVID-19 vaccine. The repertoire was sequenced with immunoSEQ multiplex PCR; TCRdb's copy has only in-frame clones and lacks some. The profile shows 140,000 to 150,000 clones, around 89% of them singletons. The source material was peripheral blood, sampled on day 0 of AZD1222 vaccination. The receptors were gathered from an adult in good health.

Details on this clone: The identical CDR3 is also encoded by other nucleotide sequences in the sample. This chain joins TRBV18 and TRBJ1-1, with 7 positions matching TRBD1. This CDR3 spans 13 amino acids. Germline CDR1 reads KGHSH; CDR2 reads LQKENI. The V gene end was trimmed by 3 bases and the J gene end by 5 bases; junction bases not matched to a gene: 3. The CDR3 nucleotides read TGTGCCAGCTCACCGGGACAGAATACTGAAGCTTTCTTT. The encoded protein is CASSPGQNTEAFF.

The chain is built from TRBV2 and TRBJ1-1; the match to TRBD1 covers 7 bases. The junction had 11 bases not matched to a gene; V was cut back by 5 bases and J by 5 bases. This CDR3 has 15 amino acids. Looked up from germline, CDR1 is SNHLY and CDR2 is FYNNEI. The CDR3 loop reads CASSSSGQVGTEAFF. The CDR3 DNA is TGTGCCAGCAGTTCCTCCGGACAGGTGGGAACTGAAGCTTTCTTT.

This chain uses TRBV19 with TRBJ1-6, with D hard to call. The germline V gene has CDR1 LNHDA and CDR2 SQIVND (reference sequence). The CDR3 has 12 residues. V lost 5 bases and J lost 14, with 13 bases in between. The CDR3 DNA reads TGTGCCAGTAGTGTAGGGCATGGGACCCTCCACTTT. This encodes CASSVGHGTLHF. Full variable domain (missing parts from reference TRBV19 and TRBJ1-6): DGGITQSPKYLFRKEGQNVTLSCEQNLNHDAMYWYRQDPGQGLRLIYYSQIVNDFQKGDIAEGYSVSREKKESFPLTVTSAQKNPTAFYLCASSVGHGTLHFGNGTRLTVT.

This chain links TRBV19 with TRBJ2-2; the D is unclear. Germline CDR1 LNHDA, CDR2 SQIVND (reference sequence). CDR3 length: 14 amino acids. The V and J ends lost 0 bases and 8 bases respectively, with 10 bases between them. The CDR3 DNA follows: TGTGCCAGTAGTATAGAGGGCTTTCGAGGGGAGCTGTTTTTT. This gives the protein CASSIEGFRGELFF.

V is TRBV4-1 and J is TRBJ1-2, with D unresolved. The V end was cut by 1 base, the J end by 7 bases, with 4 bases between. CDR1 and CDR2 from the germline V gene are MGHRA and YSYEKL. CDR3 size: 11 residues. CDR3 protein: CASSQGAGYTF. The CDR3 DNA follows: TGCGCCAGCAGCCAAGGAGCTGGCTACACCTTC.

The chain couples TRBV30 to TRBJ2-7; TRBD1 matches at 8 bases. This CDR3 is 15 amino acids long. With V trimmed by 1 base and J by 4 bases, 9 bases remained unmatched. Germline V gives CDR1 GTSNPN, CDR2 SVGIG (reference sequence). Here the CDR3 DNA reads TGTGCCTGGAGTGACGGGACAGGTTGGGGTTACGAGCAGTACTTC. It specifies CAWSDGTGWGYEQYF.

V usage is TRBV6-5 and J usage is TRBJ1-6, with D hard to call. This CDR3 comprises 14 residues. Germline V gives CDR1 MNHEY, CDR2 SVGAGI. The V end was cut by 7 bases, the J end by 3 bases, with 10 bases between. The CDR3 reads CASTSQYYNSPLHF. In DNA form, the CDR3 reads TGTGCCAGCACGAGTCAGTACTATAATTCACCCCTCCACTTT.

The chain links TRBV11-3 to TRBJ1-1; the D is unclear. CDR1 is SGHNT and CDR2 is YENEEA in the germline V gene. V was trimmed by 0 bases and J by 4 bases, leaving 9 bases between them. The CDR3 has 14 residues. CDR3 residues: CASSLDGLATEAFF. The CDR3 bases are TGTGCCAGCAGCTTAGATGGTCTGGCCACTGAAGCTTTCTTT. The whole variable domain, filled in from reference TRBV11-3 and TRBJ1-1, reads EAGVVQSPRYKIIEKKQPVAFWCNPISGHNTLYWYLQNLGQGPELLIRYENEEAVDDSQLPKDRFSAERLKGVDSTLKIQPAELGDSAVYLCASSLDGLATEAFFGQGTRLTVV.

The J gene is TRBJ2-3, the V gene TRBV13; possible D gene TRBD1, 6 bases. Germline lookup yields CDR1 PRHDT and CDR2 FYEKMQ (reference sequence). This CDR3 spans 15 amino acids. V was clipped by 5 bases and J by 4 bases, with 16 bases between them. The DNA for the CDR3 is TGTGCCAGCAGCGACAGGTCCGACGGGGCAGATACGCAGTATTTT. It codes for CASSDRSDGADTQYF.

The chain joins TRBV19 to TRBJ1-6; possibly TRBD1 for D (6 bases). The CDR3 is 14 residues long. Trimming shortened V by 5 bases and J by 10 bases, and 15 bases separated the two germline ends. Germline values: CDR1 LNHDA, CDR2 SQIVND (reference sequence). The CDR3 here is CASSRSGVGSPLHF. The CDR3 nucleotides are TGTGCCAGTAGTCGGTCAGGGGTTGGCTCACCCCTCCACTTT.

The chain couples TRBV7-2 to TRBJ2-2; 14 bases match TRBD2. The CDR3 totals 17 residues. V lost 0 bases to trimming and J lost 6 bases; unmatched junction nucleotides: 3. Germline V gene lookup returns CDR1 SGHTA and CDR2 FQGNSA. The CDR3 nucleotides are TGTGCCAGCAGCTTAGCGGGGACTAGCGGGAGCGCCGGGGAGCTGTTTTTT. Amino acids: CASSLAGTSGSAGELFF.

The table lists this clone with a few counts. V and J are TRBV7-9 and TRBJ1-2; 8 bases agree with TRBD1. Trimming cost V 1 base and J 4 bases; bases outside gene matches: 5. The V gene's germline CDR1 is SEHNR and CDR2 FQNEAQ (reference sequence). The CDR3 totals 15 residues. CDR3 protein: CASSLGQGATYGYTF. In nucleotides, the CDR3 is TGTGCCAGCAGCTTAGGTCAGGGGGCTACCTATGGCTACACCTTC.

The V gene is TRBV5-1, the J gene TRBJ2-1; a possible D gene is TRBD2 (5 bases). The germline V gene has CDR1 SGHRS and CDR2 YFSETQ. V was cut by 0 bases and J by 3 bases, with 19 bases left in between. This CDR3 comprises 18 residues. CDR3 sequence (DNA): TGCGCCAGCAGCTTGGCCGGGCCGGGCATCGGGGACTACAATGAGCAGTTCTTC. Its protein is CASSLAGPGIGDYNEQFF. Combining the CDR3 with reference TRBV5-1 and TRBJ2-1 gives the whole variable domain KAGVTQTPRYLIKTRGQQVTLSCSPISGHRSVSWYQQTPGQGLQFLFEYFSETQRNKGNFPGRFSGRQFSNSRSEMNVSTLELGDSALYLCASSLAGPGIGDYNEQFFGPGTRLTVL.

The CDR3 bases are TGTGCCAGCAGCTGCCCTCCTGGGTACGAGCAGTACTTC. This translates into CASSCPPGYEQYF. The rearrangement uses TRBV7-9 and TRBJ2-7; D remains ambiguous. The CDR3 sequence is 13 residues long. In germline, CDR1 is SEHNR, CDR2 FQNEAQ (reference sequence). The germline V and J ends were trimmed by 4 bases and 4 bases, with 11 bases remaining between them.

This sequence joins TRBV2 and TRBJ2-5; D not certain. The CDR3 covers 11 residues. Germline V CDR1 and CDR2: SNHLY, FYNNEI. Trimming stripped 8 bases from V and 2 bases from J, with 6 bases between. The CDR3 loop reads CASRLQETQYF. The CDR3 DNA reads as TGTGCCAGCCGTCTACAAGAGACCCAGTACTTC.

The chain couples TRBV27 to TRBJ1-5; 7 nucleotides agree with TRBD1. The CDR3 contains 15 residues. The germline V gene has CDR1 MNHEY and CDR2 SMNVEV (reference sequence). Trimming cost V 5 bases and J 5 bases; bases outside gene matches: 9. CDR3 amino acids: CASSQTGKEDQPQHF. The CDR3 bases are TGTGCCAGCAGTCAGACAGGGAAAGAGGATCAGCCCCAGCATTTT.

CDR3 protein: CASSTTGTGVGGNTQYF. The DNA of the CDR3 is TGTGCCAGCAGCACCACCGGGACAGGAGTCGGTGGAAATACGCAGTATTTT. V gene TRBV7-2 combines with J gene TRBJ2-3; 8 nucleotides align to TRBD1. Germline lookup yields CDR1 SGHTA and CDR2 FQGNSA. J was trimmed by 7 bases and V by 5 bases; bases with no gene match: 17. The CDR3 has 17 residues.

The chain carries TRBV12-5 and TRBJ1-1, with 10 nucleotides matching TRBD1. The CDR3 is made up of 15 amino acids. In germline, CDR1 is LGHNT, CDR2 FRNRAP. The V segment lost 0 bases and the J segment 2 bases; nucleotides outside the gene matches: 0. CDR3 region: CASGLVTGGNTEAFF. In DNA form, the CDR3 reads TGTGCTAGTGGTTTGGTGACAGGGGGCAACACTGAAGCTTTCTTT.

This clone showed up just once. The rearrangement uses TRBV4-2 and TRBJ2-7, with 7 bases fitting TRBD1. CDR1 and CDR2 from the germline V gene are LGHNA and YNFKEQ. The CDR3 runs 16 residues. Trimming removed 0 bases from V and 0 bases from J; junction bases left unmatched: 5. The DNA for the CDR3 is TGTGCCAGCAGCCAAGAAGGGGGCGGGCCCTCCTACGAGCAGTACTTC. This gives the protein CASSQEGGGPSYEQYF.

The CDR3 region is CASSLYWTWDPNTGELFF. The CDR3 nucleotides are TGTGCCAGCAGCCTCTACTGGACTTGGGACCCGAACACCGGGGAGCTGTTTTTT. The gene calls are TRBV7-2 and TRBJ2-2, with D tentatively TRBD1 or TRBD2 (5 bases each). Per germline, CDR1 SGHTA and CDR2 FQGNSA. The CDR3 has 18 residues. The V and J ends lost 5 bases and 0 bases respectively, with 19 bases between them.